The next 30 T cell receptor beta chains were all read from a single sample in a study of T cell responses to AZD1222 COVID-19 vaccine. Method: immunoSEQ multiplex PCR; TCRdb's copy keeps in-frame clones and lacks some. The sample shows 120,000 or so clones, just under 90% of them seen only once. This specimen was peripheral blood, taken on day 0 of AZD1222 vaccination. The receptors originated from an adult in good health.

The chain recombines TRBV6-1 with TRBJ2-4, with TRBD2 as a possible D gene (7 bases). The germline CDR1 and CDR2 sequences are MNHNS and SASEGT. The CDR3 has 16 amino acids. Trimming cost V 2 bases and J 3 bases, with 14 bases left between them. CDR3 DNA sequence: TGTGCCAGCAGTGAAACCGGGGGGCATTTCAAAAACATTCAGTACTTC. It encodes CASSETGGHFKNIQYF.

This clone was observed a single time. The chain links TRBV29-1 to TRBJ1-1; 7 nucleotides agree with TRBD1. The germline V gene encodes CDR1 SQVTM and CDR2 ANQGSEA. Trimming cost V 7 bases and J 11 bases; bases outside gene matches: 10. The CDR3 contains 11 residues. In nucleotides, the CDR3 is TGCAGCGCGAGGGACAGTTCGCAGGCTTTCTTT. This sequence encodes CSARDSSQAFF.

V and J are TRBV2 and TRBJ2-7; 7 positions match TRBD1. There are 17 residues in the CDR3. With V trimmed by 4 bases and J by 0 bases, 12 bases remained unmatched. In germline, CDR1 is SNHLY, CDR2 FYNNEI. The chain's CDR3 is CASSGPDRTTSSYEQYF. CDR3 DNA sequence: TGTGCCAGCAGTGGACCGGACAGGACAACGAGCTCCTACGAGCAGTACTTC. The complete variable domain, with remaining parts taken from reference TRBV2 and TRBJ2-7, reads EPEVTQTPSHQVTQMGQEVILRCVPISNHLYFYWYRQILGQKVEFLVSFYNNEISEKSEIFDDQFSVERPDGSNFTLKIRSTKLEDSAMYFCASSGPDRTTSSYEQYFGPGTRLTVT.

In DNA, the CDR3 is TGTGCCAGCAGTGAGTGGCGTAACACTGAAGCTTTCTTT. It codes for CASSEWRNTEAFF. The V and J genes are TRBV6-4 and TRBJ1-1; no firm D call. Germline CDR1 MRHNA, CDR2 SNTAGT. This CDR3 has 13 amino acids. Trimming left V 3 bases short and J 2 bases short, with 7 bases between.

The V and J genes are TRBV3-1 (or the pseudogene TRBV3-2) and TRBJ1-5; TRBD1 matches at 8 bases. Germline V lookup: CDR1 LGHDT, CDR2 YNNKEL (reference sequence). V was clipped by 1 base and J by 5 bases; unmatched bases: 10. CDR3 length: 17 residues. This CDR3 reads CASSQGLTGGIDQPQHF. The DNA for the CDR3 is TGTGCCAGCAGCCAAGGTCTTACAGGGGGTATAGATCAGCCCCAGCATTTT.

The V call is TRBV12-3 or TRBV12-4, the J call TRBJ2-2; D unclear. V was cut by 6 bases and J by 6 bases, with 5 bases left in between. The CDR3 runs 11 residues. CDR3 amino acids: CASSSSGELFF. The CDR3 region has the DNA TGTGCCAGCAGCTCGTCCGGGGAGCTGTTTTTT.

This chain connects TRBV27 to TRBJ1-4; 11 nucleotides line up with TRBD1. The CDR3 totals 15 residues. The germline gives CDR1 MNHEY, CDR2 SMNVEV (reference sequence). V lost 4 bases and J lost 8; bases outside the gene matches: 6. The CDR3 spells CASSSPGTGGEKLFF. As DNA, the CDR3 is TGTGCCAGCAGTTCCCCCGGGACAGGGGGGGAAAAACTGTTTTTT.

The chain couples TRBV3-1 (or the pseudogene TRBV3-2) to TRBJ2-1, with a tentative D call TRBD2 (5 bases). Germline-derived CDR1 and CDR2 are LGHDT and YNNKEL (reference sequence). With 5 bases removed from V and 0 bases from J, the gap between germline ends came to 23 bases. CDR3 length: 19 residues. In DNA, the CDR3 is TGTGCCAGCAGCTCCTCGAATTCGGACTTCGGAAGCTCCTACAATGAGCAGTTCTTC. Its protein product is CASSSSNSDFGSSYNEQFF.

The chain carries TRBV7-5 and TRBJ2-6; the table assigns TRBD1, which was not confirmed against the DNA. TRBV7-5 is noted as a pseudogene. This CDR3 comprises 16 residues. The CDR3 is CVRSPQGLSGANVLTF. For the CDR3, the DNA is TGTGTCAGAAGCCCGCAGGGGCTCTCTGGGGCCAACGTCCTGACTTTC.

This clone was seen at least ten times. This CDR3 reads CASSLGVGTGYEQYF. The CDR3 DNA reads TGTGCCAGCAGCTTAGGCGTCGGGACAGGATACGAGCAGTACTTC. This chain joins TRBV13 and TRBJ2-7; TRBD1 matches 8 bases. The CDR3 runs to 15 residues. Looked up from germline, CDR1 is PRHDT and CDR2 is FYEKMQ (reference sequence). V gave up 0 bases and J gave up 4 bases; unmatched junction bases: 5.

This rearrangement joins TRBV5-6 to TRBJ1-6; D is unclear. Between the trimmed V and J ends, which lost 1 base and 4 bases, there was a span of 6 bases. This CDR3 has 14 amino acids. Germline-derived CDR1 and CDR2 are SGHDT and YYEEEE. The CDR3 spells CASSLMRYNSPLHF. CDR3 in DNA: TGTGCCAGCAGCTTGATGCGGTATAATTCACCCCTCCACTTT.

The chain uses TRBV28 and TRBJ2-3, with TRBD1 matching 8 bases. Germline CDR1 reads MDHEN; CDR2 reads SYDVKM. With 5 bases clipped from V and 0 bases from J, the junction kept 7 bases outside the gene matches. The CDR3 loop spans 16 amino acids. CDR3 DNA: TGTGCCAGCAGTGTTGCAGGGGGCAGTAGCACAGATACGCAGTATTTT. Translation: CASSVAGGSSTDTQYF.

The CDR3 DNA reads as TGTGCCACCAGCCGGGAGCAGGGGGGGGGTCAAGAGACCCAGTACTTC. As protein: CATSREQGGGQETQYF. This rearrangement joins TRBV15 to TRBJ2-5; D is possibly TRBD1 or TRBD2 (7 bases each). From germline, CDR1 is LNHNV and CDR2 YYDKDF (reference sequence). The CDR3 contains 16 residues. Trimming cost V 5 bases and J 2 bases, with 18 bases left between them.

The chain is built from TRBV5-1 and TRBJ2-5; D not resolved. The CDR3 has 12 residues. Germline loops: CDR1 SGHRS, CDR2 YFSETQ. The V and J ends lost 0 bases and 1 base respectively, with 1 base between them. Here the CDR3 reads CASSLVQETQYF. CDR3 nucleotides: TGCGCCAGCAGCTTGGTCCAAGAGACCCAGTACTTC.

The genes are TRBV7-8 and TRBJ1-1; D gene unclear. Trimming pared 4 bases from V and 0 bases from J, leaving 6 bases between. From germline, CDR1 is SGHVS and CDR2 FQNEAQ. The CDR3 contains 13 residues. The CDR3 DNA sequence: TGTGCCAGCAGCTCGACGGTGAACACTGAAGCTTTCTTT. The encoded protein is CASSSTVNTEAFF.

The V gene is TRBV18, the J gene TRBJ2-3; D remains ambiguous. Trimming pared 1 base from V and 2 bases from J, leaving 13 bases between. This CDR3 spans 16 amino acids. The germline V gene encodes CDR1 KGHSH and CDR2 LQKENI. CDR3 residues: CASSPRSVLNTDTQYF. CDR3 nucleotides: TGTGCCAGCTCACCACGATCGGTCCTAAACACAGATACGCAGTATTTT.

The chain uses TRBV7-9 and TRBJ1-6, with 10 bases fitting TRBD1. V dropped 2 bases and J dropped 8; count of bases not matched to a gene: 6. Germline CDR1 SEHNR, CDR2 FQNEAQ (reference sequence). This CDR3 has 16 amino acids. Written as DNA, the CDR3 is TGTGCCAGCAGCTTATACGGGACAGGGGCTGATTCACCCCTCCACTTT. Its protein is CASSLYGTGADSPLHF. Combining the CDR3 with reference TRBV7-9 and TRBJ1-6 gives the whole variable domain DTGVSQNPRHKITKRGQNVTFRCDPISEHNRLYWYRQTLGQGPEFLTYFQNEAQLEKSRLLSDRFSAERPKGSFSTLEIQRTEQGDSAMYLCASSLYGTGADSPLHFGNGTRLTVT.

The chain employs TRBV18 and TRBJ1-5, with 8 bases that match TRBD1. This CDR3 has 14 residues. The V segment lost 3 bases and the J segment 3 bases; nucleotides outside the gene matches: 1. Germline V CDR1 and CDR2: KGHSH, LQKENI. The CDR3 spells CASSPDRVNQPQHF. The CDR3 DNA reads as TGTGCCAGCTCACCGGACAGGGTCAATCAGCCCCAGCATTTT.

The rearrangement uses TRBV7-2 and TRBJ2-1; 12 bases align to TRBD2. V lost 6 bases, J lost 7 bases, and 4 bases stayed unmatched. There are 14 residues in the CDR3. The germline CDR1 and CDR2 sequences are SGHTA and FQGNSA. In DNA form, the CDR3 reads TGTGCCAGCAGGACTAGCGGGGGTGGGAATGAGCAGTTCTTC. It yields the protein CASRTSGGGNEQFF.

The rearrangement links TRBV14 to TRBJ2-1; D not resolved. There are 11 residues in the CDR3. Looked up from germline, CDR1 is SGHDN and CDR2 is FVKESK. V lost 3 bases, J lost 16 bases, and 13 bases lay in between. The DNA for the CDR3 is TGTGCCAGCAGCCACGGTAGCCTTCAATTCTTC. It translates to CASSHGSLQFF.

The V and J genes are TRBV3-1 (or the pseudogene TRBV3-2) and TRBJ2-7; tentatively, D is TRBD1 (5 bases). Deletions cut 0 bases from V and 4 bases from J, with 10 bases between. Germline lookup yields CDR1 LGHDT and CDR2 YNNKEL (reference sequence). This CDR3 is built from 14 residues. The CDR3 nucleotides read TGTGCCAGCAGCCAAGATGGGGCCTCTTACGAGCAGTACTTC. The encoded protein is CASSQDGASYEQYF.

The V gene is TRBV15, the J gene TRBJ2-7; tentative D call: TRBD2 (6 bases). The ends were cut back, 3 bases at V and 2 bases at J, with 11 bases in the middle. CDR1 and CDR2 from the germline V gene are LNHNV and YYDKDF (reference sequence). The CDR3 loop spans 14 amino acids. CDR3 nucleotide sequence: TGTGCCACCAGCAGCCGGGACTCCACCTACGAGCAGTACTTC. As protein: CATSSRDSTYEQYF. Full variable domain (rest looked up from reference TRBV15 and TRBJ2-7): DAMVIQNPRYQVTQFGKPVTLSCSQTLNHNVMYWYQQKSSQAPKLLFHYYDKDFNNEADTPDNFQSRRPNTSFCFLDIRSPGLGDTAMYLCATSSRDSTYEQYFGPGTRLTVT.

V gene TRBV19 combines with J gene TRBJ1-2, with D uncertain. Trimming removed 4 bases from V and 4 bases from J, with 7 bases in between. This CDR3 region has 12 residues. Germline values: CDR1 LNHDA, CDR2 SQIVND (reference sequence). The CDR3 here is CASSNGFYGYTF. CDR3 coding DNA: TGTGCCAGTAGTAACGGCTTCTATGGCTACACCTTC.

The genes are TRBV19 and TRBJ2-3; 11 bases agree with TRBD2. CDR1 and CDR2 from the germline V gene are LNHDA and SQIVND (reference sequence). V gave up 2 bases and J gave up 1 base; unmatched junction bases: 2. The CDR3 sequence is 16 residues long. This CDR3 reads CASSITSGSRTDTQYF. DNA for the CDR3: TGTGCCAGTAGTATAACTAGCGGGAGTCGCACAGATACGCAGTATTTT.

The V and J genes are TRBV6-5 and TRBJ1-2, with TRBD1 as a possible D gene (6 bases). The V and J ends lost 7 bases and 8 bases respectively, with 17 bases between them. CDR1 MNHEY and CDR2 SVGAGI come from the germline V gene. The CDR3 runs 13 residues. The CDR3 reads CASTEGRGQGYTF. DNA for the CDR3: TGTGCCAGCACCGAAGGCAGGGGTCAAGGCTACACCTTC.

The gene calls are TRBV4-1 and TRBJ2-7; 8 bases map to TRBD1. J gave up 2 bases and V 1 base, and 10 bases lay outside the gene matches. This CDR3 region has 17 residues. Germline CDR1 and CDR2: MGHRA and YSYEKL. The CDR3 loop reads CASSQGGFGQGPYEQYF. The CDR3 DNA is TGCGCCAGCAGCCAAGGCGGGTTTGGACAGGGCCCCTACGAGCAGTACTTC.

This chain uses TRBV28 with TRBJ2-5; weak D call: TRBD1 (6 bases). The CDR3 contains 15 residues. V lost 0 bases, J lost 2 bases, and 10 bases lay in between. The V gene's germline CDR1 is MDHEN and CDR2 SYDVKM. CDR3 region: CASSLWGDRQETQYF. DNA for the CDR3: TGTGCCAGCAGTTTATGGGGAGACAGGCAAGAGACCCAGTACTTC.

The gene calls are TRBV2 and TRBJ1-5; TRBD1 agrees at 7 bases. Germline V gene sequence: CDR1 SNHLY, CDR2 FYNNEI. The CDR3 contains 14 residues. J was trimmed by 2 bases and V by 8 bases; bases with no gene match: 6. In nucleotides, the CDR3 is TGTGCCAGCGGGACAGCTCTTGGCAATCAGCCCCAGCATTTT. Protein: CASGTALGNQPQHF.

V gene TRBV19 combines with J gene TRBJ1-3; D is unresolved. With 7 bases removed from V and 0 bases from J, the gap between germline ends came to 13 bases. The CDR3 is 15 residues long. Germline CDR1 LNHDA, CDR2 SQIVND (reference sequence). CDR3 residues: CASTPWVLSGNTIYF. The CDR3 bases are TGTGCCAGTACACCTTGGGTCCTCTCTGGAAACACCATATATTTT.

The J gene is TRBJ2-3, the V gene TRBV5-5; D unresolved. The CDR3 loop spans 15 amino acids. Trimming pared 6 bases from V and 0 bases from J, leaving 14 bases between. Germline CDR1 is SGHKS and CDR2 is YYEKEE (reference sequence). CDR3 amino acids: CASTPSEDSTDTQYF. The CDR3 DNA reads as TGTGCCAGCACCCCCTCCGAAGACAGCACAGATACGCAGTATTTT. Supplemented by reference TRBV5-5 and TRBJ2-3, the full variable domain reads DAGVTQSPTHLIKTRGQQVTLRCSPISGHKSVSWYQQVLGQGPQFIFQYYEKEERGRGNFPDRFSARQFPNYSSELNVNALLLGDSALYLCASTPSEDSTDTQYFGPGTRLTVL.